The 26 T cell receptor beta chains in this list originate from one sample, sequenced in a study of long-term antiretroviral therapy in people with HIV. At the survey level, the v3.0 immunoSEQ assay was run. Using immunoSEQ multiplex PCR, the repertoire was profiled, and TCRdb retains in-frame clones only, with some absent. The sample lists 25,000 to 35,000 clones, roughly 85% occurring once. The sequencing used unsorted PBMCs, collected 0.8 years before starting antiretroviral therapy. The receptors were gathered from a man younger than 35 with HIV.

The chain carries TRBV7-9 and TRBJ2-7; D call uncertain. The CDR3 consists of 13 residues. Trimming removed 4 bases at V and 6 bases at J, with 13 bases between. CDR1 is SEHNR, CDR2 FQNEAQ, per germline (reference sequence). CDR3 in DNA: TGTGCCAGCAGCTCAACTCCGCAGATCGAGCAGTACTTC. Translating gives CASSSTPQIEQYF.

The chain recombines TRBV7-9 with TRBJ1-2; 7 bases are a match to TRBD1. The CDR3 covers 17 residues. V shed 5 bases, J shed 0 bases, and the junction held 12 bases outside the gene matches. Germline CDR1 reads SEHNR; CDR2 reads FQNEAQ (reference sequence). CDR3 residues: CASSLRTGQVSNYGYTF. The CDR3 region has the DNA TGTGCCAGCAGCCTCCGTACCGGACAGGTCTCTAACTATGGCTACACCTTC.

The genes are TRBV19 and TRBJ2-7, with D possibly matching TRBD1 (6 bases). Germline values: CDR1 LNHDA, CDR2 SQIVND (reference sequence). Trimming cost V 5 bases and J 2 bases, with 13 bases left between them. CDR3 length: 14 amino acids. The CDR3: CASSGLGTTYEQYF. The CDR3 DNA reads TGTGCCAGTAGTGGGTTGGGGACAACCTACGAGCAGTACTTC.

The gene calls are TRBV27 and TRBJ2-3; 11 nucleotides agree with TRBD1. The length of the CDR3 is 19 residues. Germline V CDR1 and CDR2: MNHEY, SMNVEV (reference sequence). V dropped 7 bases and J dropped 0; count of bases not matched to a gene: 15. CDR3 residues: CASNPRTGGFFPSTDTQYF. The CDR3 nucleotides read TGTGCCAGCAATCCTCGGACAGGGGGCTTTTTTCCTAGCACAGATACGCAGTATTTT.

This rearrangement joins TRBV30 to TRBJ1-1, with 7 bases aligning to TRBD1. V was clipped by 3 bases and J by 11 bases; unmatched bases: 12. The CDR3 consists of 13 residues. Germline CDR1 reads GTSNPN; CDR2 reads SVGIG (reference sequence). CDR3 DNA sequence: TGTGCCTGGAGCGTCGGACAGGCCAGTGGGGCTTTCTTT. Translated, it gives CAWSVGQASGAFF.

The rearrangement joins TRBV4-2 to TRBJ1-2; 7 nucleotides match TRBD1. V shed 0 bases, J shed 7 bases, and the junction held 8 bases outside the gene matches. The CDR3 is 15 residues long. From germline, CDR1 is LGHNA and CDR2 YNFKEQ. CDR3 DNA: TGTGCCAGCAGCCAAGATGTCGACAGGGTCGTTGGCTACACCTTC. Translation: CASSQDVDRVVGYTF.

V is TRBV25-1 and J is TRBJ1-2, with a tentative D call TRBD1 (6 bases). V gave up 5 bases and J gave up 5 bases, with 12 bases separating them. CDR3 length equals 13 residues. Per the germline V gene, CDR1 is MGHDK and CDR2 is SYGVNS. The chain's CDR3 is CASSSDRPYGYTF. DNA for the CDR3: TGTGCCAGCAGTTCCGACAGGCCTTATGGCTACACCTTC.

This clone was observed once. J is TRBJ1-4 and V is TRBV4-2; no firm D call. V was trimmed by 0 bases and J by 6 bases, leaving 17 bases between them. CDR3 length equals 17 residues. CDR1 and CDR2 (germline): LGHNA, YNFKEQ. The CDR3 sequence is CASSQDHWAGKHEKLFF. In DNA, the CDR3 is TGTGCCAGCAGCCAAGATCATTGGGCCGGAAAACATGAAAAACTGTTTTTT.

V and J are TRBV4-3 and TRBJ2-3; D is possibly TRBD2 (5 bases). CDR1 is LGHNA and CDR2 is YSLEER in the germline V gene. Trimming took 7 bases from V and 2 from J, leaving 16 bases between them. The CDR3 is 15 residues long. DNA for the CDR3: TGCGCCAGCACCCACGGCGCGGACTTCACAGATACGCAGTATTTT. This encodes CASTHGADFTDTQYF.

The V call is TRBV25-1, the J call TRBJ2-5; D is uncertain. In germline, CDR1 is MGHDK, CDR2 SYGVNS. The V end was cut by 8 bases, the J end by 5 bases, with 15 bases between. This CDR3 has 13 residues. CDR3 sequence reads: CASSGASVETQYF. CDR3 bases: TGTGCCAGCTCAGGAGCGAGTGTGGAGACCCAGTACTTC.

This clone has only a few counts. V usage is TRBV25-1 and J usage is TRBJ1-2, with D maybe TRBD1 (5 bases). V was clipped by 6 bases and J by 7 bases, with 15 bases between them. Germline V gives CDR1 MGHDK, CDR2 SYGVNS. The CDR3 extends over 13 amino acids. The CDR3 bases are TGTGCCAGCAGAGGGTCAGGGATGGCTGGCTACACCTTC. This gives the protein CASRGSGMAGYTF.

The count of this clone is one. J is TRBJ2-7 and V is TRBV9; 10 nucleotides align to TRBD2. The length of the CDR3 is 16 residues. Looked up from germline, CDR1 is SGDLS and CDR2 is YYNGEE. Trimming at V came to 0 bases and at J to 6 bases, leaving 9 bases not matched to a gene. CDR3 DNA sequence: TGTGCCAGCAGCGTAGGGGGGGCTAGCGGGAGTGGCGAGCAGTACTTC. Amino acid sequence: CASSVGGASGSGEQYF. The variable domain in full, with the rest retrieved from reference TRBV9 and TRBJ2-7, is DSGVTQTPKHLITATGQRVTLRCSPRSGDLSVYWYQQSLDQGLQFLIQYYNGEERAKGNILERFSAQQFPDLHSELNLSSLELGDSALYFCASSVGGASGSGEQYFGPGTRLTVT.

The CDR3 DNA reads as TGTGCCAGCTCACGGACAGGGTCGTTCTTTGACACTGAAGCTTTCTTT. Its protein product is CASSRTGSFFDTEAFF. The J gene is TRBJ1-1, the V gene TRBV18; 8 bases line up with TRBD1. This CDR3 is 16 amino acids long. V lost 4 bases and J lost 3; bases outside the gene matches: 10. Germline loops: CDR1 KGHSH, CDR2 LQKENI.

The CDR3 loop is CASRRVVGQPQHF. Here the CDR3 DNA reads TGTGCCAGTAGGAGAGTGGTGGGTCAGCCCCAGCATTTT. V is TRBV19 and J is TRBJ1-5; D gene ambiguous. Germline CDR1 and CDR2: LNHDA and SQIVND (reference sequence). The CDR3 is 13 amino acids. Trimming removed 6 bases at V and 6 bases at J, with 12 bases between.

This chain joins TRBV7-9 and TRBJ1-5, with D maybe TRBD1 (6 bases). Trimming pared 4 bases from V and 3 bases from J, leaving 13 bases between. The CDR3 consists of 15 residues. Per germline, CDR1 SEHNR and CDR2 FQNEAQ (reference sequence). This CDR3 reads CASSSPGTTNQPQHF. The DNA of the CDR3 is TGTGCCAGCAGCTCCCCCGGGACAACCAATCAGCCCCAGCATTTT.

This CDR3 reads CASSLGMGQNYNEQFF. In DNA, the CDR3 is TGTGCCAGCAGCTTGGGGATGGGGCAAAACTACAATGAGCAGTTCTTC. V usage is TRBV5-4 and J usage is TRBJ2-1, with D perhaps TRBD1 (5 bases). Germline CDR1 and CDR2: SGHNT and YYREEE (reference sequence). Between the trimmed V and J ends, which lost 0 bases and 3 bases, there was a span of 13 bases. This CDR3 spans 16 amino acids.

This clone was observed a single time. This sequence joins TRBV19 and TRBJ2-5, with 8 bases aligning to TRBD1. The CDR3 totals 16 residues. Germline assignment: CDR1 LNHDA and CDR2 SQIVND (reference sequence). V lost 5 bases, J lost 5 bases, and 13 bases stayed unmatched. CDR3 sequence reads: CASSVSGTGARETQYF. The CDR3 bases are TGTGCCAGTAGTGTCTCCGGGACAGGAGCAAGGGAGACCCAGTACTTC.

The chain joins TRBV7-2 to TRBJ2-1; 8 bases fit TRBD1. CDR3 length equals 15 residues. V dropped 5 bases and J dropped 3; count of bases not matched to a gene: 6. Germline loops: CDR1 SGHTA, CDR2 FQGNSA. The chain's CDR3 is CASSPGTGGYNEQFF. DNA for the CDR3: TGTGCCAGCAGCCCCGGGACAGGAGGCTACAATGAGCAGTTCTTC.

There are a few counts of this clone. This rearrangement joins TRBV11-2 to TRBJ1-6; TRBD1 matches 11 bases. CDR1 and CDR2 from the germline V gene are SGHAT and FQNNGV. V lost 6 bases, J lost 7 bases, and 5 bases stayed unmatched. The CDR3 totals 15 residues. The CDR3 reads CASRRDRGRNSPLHF. The CDR3 DNA reads TGTGCCAGCAGAAGGGACAGGGGGAGAAATTCACCCCTCCACTTT.

This chain links TRBV7-2 with TRBJ1-1; D ambiguous. This CDR3 spans 14 amino acids. Germline V lookup: CDR1 SGHTA, CDR2 FQGNSA. V was cut by 3 bases and J by 4 bases, with 12 bases left in between. CDR3 sequence (DNA): TGTGCCAGCAGCTTCCCCAATATGGCCACTGAAGCTTTCTTT. Its translation is CASSFPNMATEAFF.

This clone was seen just once. V usage is TRBV29-1 and J usage is TRBJ2-2, with 8 bases identical to TRBD2. The ends lost 8 bases at V and 0 bases at J; junction bases unmatched: 5. In germline, CDR1 is SQVTM, CDR2 ANQGSEA. The length of the CDR3 is 14 residues. The CDR3: CSFAGGANTGELFF. In nucleotides, the CDR3 is TGCAGCTTTGCGGGGGGCGCGAACACCGGGGAGCTGTTTTTT.

This chain links TRBV18 with TRBJ1-5; D is unclear. The V end was cut by 6 bases, the J end by 0 bases, with 21 bases between. Per germline, CDR1 KGHSH and CDR2 LQKENI. CDR3 length equals 18 residues. CDR3 in amino acids: CASSSTPTGPVSNQPQHF. DNA of the CDR3: TGTGCCAGCTCCTCCACCCCAACCGGACCCGTTAGCAATCAGCCCCAGCATTTT. Full variable domain (outside the CDR3, taken from reference TRBV18 and TRBJ1-5): NAGVMQNPRHLVRRRGQEARLRCSPMKGHSHVYWYRQLPEEGLKFMVYLQKENIIDESGMPKERFSAEFPKEGPSILRIQQVVRGDSAAYFCASSSTPTGPVSNQPQHFGDGTRLSIL.

This clone was seen a single time. J is TRBJ1-5 and V is TRBV9, with D perhaps matching TRBD1 (5 bases). This CDR3 has 14 amino acids. Germline loops: CDR1 SGDLS, CDR2 YYNGEE. Trimming pared 2 bases from V and 7 bases from J, leaving 13 bases between. CDR3 in DNA: TGTGCCAGCAGCGTGGGGGGAGGGAGGCAGCCCCAGCATTTT. It encodes CASSVGGGRQPQHF.

The rearrangement uses TRBV28 and TRBJ2-7; D gene unclear. The CDR3 is 19 amino acids. Trimming cost V 3 bases and J 0 bases, with 24 bases left between them. The V gene's germline CDR1 is MDHEN and CDR2 SYDVKM. The CDR3, as DNA: TGTGCCAGCAGTTTGGTTCTGACAAAGTTAGCCCAAAGCTCCTACGAGCAGTACTTC. It specifies CASSLVLTKLAQSSYEQYF.

The chain uses TRBV18 and TRBJ1-5; no definite D call. V shed 3 bases and J shed 7 bases, with 13 bases lying between them. The CDR3 covers 14 residues. Looked up from germline, CDR1 is KGHSH and CDR2 is LQKENI. The CDR3, as DNA: TGTGCCAGCTCACCTGGAGAAGGGCCCCAGCCCCAGCATTTT. Protein: CASSPGEGPQPQHF.

The CDR3 nucleotides are TGTGCCAGCAGCCCGTTAGCGGGAGGTACGATCGAGCAGTACTTC. Protein sequence: CASSPLAGGTIEQYF. V usage is TRBV27 and J usage is TRBJ2-7; TRBD2 matches at 10 bases. The CDR3 spans 15 residues. V was clipped by 6 bases and J by 6 bases; unmatched bases: 11. CDR1 and CDR2 from the germline V gene are MNHEY and SMNVEV (reference sequence).